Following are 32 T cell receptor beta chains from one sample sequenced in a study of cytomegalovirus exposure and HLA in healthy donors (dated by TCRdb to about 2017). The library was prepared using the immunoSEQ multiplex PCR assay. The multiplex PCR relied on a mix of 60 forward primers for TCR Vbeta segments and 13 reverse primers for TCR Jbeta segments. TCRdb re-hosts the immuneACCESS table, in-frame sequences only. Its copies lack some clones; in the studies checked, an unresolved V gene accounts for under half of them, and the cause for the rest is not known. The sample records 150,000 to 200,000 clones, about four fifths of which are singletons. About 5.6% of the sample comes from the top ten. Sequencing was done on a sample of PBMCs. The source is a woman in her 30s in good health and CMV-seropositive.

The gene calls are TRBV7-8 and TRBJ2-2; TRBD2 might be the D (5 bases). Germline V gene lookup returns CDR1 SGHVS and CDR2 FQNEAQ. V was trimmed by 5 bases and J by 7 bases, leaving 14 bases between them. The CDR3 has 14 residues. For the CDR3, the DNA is TGTGCCAGCAGCGTCCAGAGGGTTGGCGGGGAGCTGTTTTTT. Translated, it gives CASSVQRVGGELFF.

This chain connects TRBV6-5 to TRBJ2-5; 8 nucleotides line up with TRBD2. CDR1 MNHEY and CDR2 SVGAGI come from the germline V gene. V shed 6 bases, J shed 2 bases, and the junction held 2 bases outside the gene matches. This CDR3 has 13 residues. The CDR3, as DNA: TGTGCCAGCAGACGCGGGGGGCAAGAGACCCAGTACTTC. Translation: CASRRGGQETQYF.

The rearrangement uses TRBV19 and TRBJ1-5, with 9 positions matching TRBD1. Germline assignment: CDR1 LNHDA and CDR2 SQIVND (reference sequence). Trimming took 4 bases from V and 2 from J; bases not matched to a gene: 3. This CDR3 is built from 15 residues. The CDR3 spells CASSNRQGGNQPQHF. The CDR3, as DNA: TGTGCCAGTAGTAACAGACAGGGGGGCAATCAGCCCCAGCATTTT.

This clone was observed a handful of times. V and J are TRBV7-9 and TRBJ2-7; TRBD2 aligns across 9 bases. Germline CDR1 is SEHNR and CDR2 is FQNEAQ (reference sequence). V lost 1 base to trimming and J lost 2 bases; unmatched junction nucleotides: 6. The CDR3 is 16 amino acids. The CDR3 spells CASSLGTSVQTYEQYF. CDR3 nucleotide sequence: TGTGCCAGCAGCTTAGGGACTAGCGTACAAACCTACGAGCAGTACTTC.

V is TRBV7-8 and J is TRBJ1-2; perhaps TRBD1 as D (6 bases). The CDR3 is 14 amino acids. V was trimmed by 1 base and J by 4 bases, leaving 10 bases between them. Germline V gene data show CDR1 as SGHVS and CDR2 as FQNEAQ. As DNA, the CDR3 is TGTGCCAGCAGCTTAGTTCGGGACACCTATGGCTACACCTTC. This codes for CASSLVRDTYGYTF.

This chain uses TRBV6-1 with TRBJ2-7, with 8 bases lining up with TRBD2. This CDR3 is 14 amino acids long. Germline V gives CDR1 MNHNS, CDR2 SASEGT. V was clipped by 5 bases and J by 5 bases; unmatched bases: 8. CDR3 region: CASSSGTSVDEQYF. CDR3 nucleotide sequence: TGTGCCAGCAGTTCAGGGACTAGTGTCGACGAGCAGTACTTC.

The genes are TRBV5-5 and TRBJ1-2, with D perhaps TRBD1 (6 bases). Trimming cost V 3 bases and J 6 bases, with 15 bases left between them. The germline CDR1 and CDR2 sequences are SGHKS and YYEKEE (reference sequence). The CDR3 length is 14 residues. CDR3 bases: TGTGCCAGCAGCTACCGGACTCAGGGGAATGGCTACACCTTC. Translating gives CASSYRTQGNGYTF.

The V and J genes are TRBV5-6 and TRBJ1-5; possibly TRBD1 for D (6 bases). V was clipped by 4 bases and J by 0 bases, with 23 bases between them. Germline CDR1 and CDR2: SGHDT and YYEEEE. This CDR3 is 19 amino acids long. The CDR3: CASSPSTGLFPYSNQPQHF. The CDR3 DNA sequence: TGTGCCAGCAGCCCGTCGACAGGACTTTTTCCTTATAGCAATCAGCCCCAGCATTTT.

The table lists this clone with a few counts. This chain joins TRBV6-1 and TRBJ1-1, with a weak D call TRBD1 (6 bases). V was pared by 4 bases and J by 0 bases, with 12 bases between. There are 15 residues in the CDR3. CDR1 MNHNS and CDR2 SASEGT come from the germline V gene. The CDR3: CASSARGGVNTEAFF. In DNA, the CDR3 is TGTGCCAGCAGTGCTAGGGGGGGCGTGAACACTGAAGCTTTCTTT.

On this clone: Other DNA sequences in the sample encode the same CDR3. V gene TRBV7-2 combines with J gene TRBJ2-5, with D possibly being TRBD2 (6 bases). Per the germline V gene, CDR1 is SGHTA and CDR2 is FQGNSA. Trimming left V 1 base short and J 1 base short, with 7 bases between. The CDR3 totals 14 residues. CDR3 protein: CASSLVGGQETQYF. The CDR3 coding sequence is TGTGCCAGCAGCTTAGTGGGGGGCCAAGAGACCCAGTACTTC.

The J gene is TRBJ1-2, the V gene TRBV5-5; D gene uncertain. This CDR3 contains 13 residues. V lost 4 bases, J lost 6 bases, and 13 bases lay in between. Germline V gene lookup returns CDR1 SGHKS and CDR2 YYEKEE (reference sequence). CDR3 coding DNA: TGTGCCAGCAGCCGAGTAAACTACCATGGCTACACCTTC. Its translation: CASSRVNYHGYTF.

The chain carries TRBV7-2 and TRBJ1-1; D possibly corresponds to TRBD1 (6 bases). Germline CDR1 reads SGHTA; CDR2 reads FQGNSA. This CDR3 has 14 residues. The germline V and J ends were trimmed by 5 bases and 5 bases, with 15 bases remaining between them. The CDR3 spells CASSPQGGGTEAFF. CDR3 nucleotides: TGTGCCAGCAGCCCTCAGGGAGGGGGAACTGAAGCTTTCTTT.

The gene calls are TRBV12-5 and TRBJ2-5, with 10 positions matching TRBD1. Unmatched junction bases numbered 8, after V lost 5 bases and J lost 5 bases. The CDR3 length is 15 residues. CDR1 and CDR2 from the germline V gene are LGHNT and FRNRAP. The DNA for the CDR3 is TGTGCTAGTGGTCAAGAGACAGGGGGCGCGGAGACCCAGTACTTC. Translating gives CASGQETGGAETQYF.

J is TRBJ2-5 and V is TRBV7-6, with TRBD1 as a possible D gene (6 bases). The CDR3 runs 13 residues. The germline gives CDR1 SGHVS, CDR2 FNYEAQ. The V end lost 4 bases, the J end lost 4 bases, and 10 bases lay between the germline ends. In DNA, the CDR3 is TGTGCCAGCAGCTCCAGGGGCTTAGAGACCCAGTACTTC. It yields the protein CASSSRGLETQYF.

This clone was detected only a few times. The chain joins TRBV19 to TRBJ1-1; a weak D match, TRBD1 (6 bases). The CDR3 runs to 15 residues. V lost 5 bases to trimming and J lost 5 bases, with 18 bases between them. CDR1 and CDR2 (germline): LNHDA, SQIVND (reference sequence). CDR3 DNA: TGTGCCAGTAGTCTGACGACAGGTCTAGGAACTGAAGCTTTCTTT. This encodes CASSLTTGLGTEAFF.

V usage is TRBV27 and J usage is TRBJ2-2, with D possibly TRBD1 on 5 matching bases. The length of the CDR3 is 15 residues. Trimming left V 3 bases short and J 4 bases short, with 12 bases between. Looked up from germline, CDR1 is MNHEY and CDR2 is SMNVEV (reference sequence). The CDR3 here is CASSLVQGSTGELFF. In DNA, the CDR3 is TGTGCCAGCAGTTTGGTTCAGGGCAGCACCGGGGAGCTGTTTTTT.

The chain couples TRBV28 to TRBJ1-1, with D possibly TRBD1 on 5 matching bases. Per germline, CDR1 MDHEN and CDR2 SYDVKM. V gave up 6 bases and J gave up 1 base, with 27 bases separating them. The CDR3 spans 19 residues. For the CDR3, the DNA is TGTGCCAGCAGCCCTCTGGTGACAGCGCCATCCTCACCGAACACTGAAGCTTTCTTT. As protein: CASSPLVTAPSSPNTEAFF.

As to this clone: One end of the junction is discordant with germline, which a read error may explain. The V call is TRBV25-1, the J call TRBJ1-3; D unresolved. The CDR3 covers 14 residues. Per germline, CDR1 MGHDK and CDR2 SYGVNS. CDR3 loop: CASSESNFGNTIYF. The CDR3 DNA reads TGTGCCAGCAGCGAATCTAACTTTGGAAACACCATATATTTT.

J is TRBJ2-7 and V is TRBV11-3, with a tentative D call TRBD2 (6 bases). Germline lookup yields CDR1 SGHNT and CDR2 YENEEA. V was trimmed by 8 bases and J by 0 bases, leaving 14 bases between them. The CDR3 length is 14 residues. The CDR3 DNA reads TGTGCCAGCGCGGAGGGGCCCTCCTCCTACGAGCAGTACTTC. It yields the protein CASAEGPSSYEQYF.

The CDR3 protein is CASSTTTSRETQYF. The DNA of the CDR3 is TGTGCCAGCAGCACAACGACTAGCAGAGAGACCCAGTACTTC. The chain has TRBV9 and TRBJ2-5; 7 positions agree with TRBD2. CDR3 length equals 14 residues. CDR1 and CDR2 (germline): SGDLS, YYNGEE. The V gene end was trimmed by 4 bases and the J gene end by 4 bases; junction bases not matched to a gene: 7.

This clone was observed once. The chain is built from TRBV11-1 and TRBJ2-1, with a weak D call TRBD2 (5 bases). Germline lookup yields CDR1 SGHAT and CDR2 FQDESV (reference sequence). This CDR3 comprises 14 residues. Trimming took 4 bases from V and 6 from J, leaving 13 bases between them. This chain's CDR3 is CASSWAIRGNEQFF. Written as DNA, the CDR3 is TGTGCCAGCAGCTGGGCCATTCGGGGCAATGAGCAGTTCTTC. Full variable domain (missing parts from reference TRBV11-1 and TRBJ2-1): EAEVAQSPRYKITEKSQAVAFWCDPISGHATLYWYRQILGQGPELLVQFQDESVVDDSQLPKDRFSAERLKGVDSTLKIQPAELGDSAMYLCASSWAIRGNEQFFGPGTRLTVL.

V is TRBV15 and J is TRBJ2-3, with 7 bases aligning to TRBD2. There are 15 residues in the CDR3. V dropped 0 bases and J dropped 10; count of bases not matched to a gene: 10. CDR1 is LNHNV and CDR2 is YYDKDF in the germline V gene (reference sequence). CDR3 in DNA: TGTGCCACCAGCAGAGATCGGGGGTTGGGAGGGGCGCAGTATTTT. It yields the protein CATSRDRGLGGAQYF.

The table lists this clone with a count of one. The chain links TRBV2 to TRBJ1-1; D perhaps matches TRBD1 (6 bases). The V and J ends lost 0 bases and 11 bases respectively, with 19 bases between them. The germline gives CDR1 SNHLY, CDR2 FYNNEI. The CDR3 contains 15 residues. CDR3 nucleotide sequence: TGTGCCAGCAGTGAAGCCAGCTCGGGGGGCCTCTGGGCTTTCTTT. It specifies CASSEASSGGLWAFF.

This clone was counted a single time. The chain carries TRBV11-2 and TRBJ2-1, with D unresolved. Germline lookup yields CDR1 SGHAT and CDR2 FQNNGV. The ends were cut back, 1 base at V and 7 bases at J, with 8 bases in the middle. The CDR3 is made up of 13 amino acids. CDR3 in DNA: TGTGCCAGCAGCTTAGCACTACCAAATGAGCAGTTCTTC. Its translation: CASSLALPNEQFF.

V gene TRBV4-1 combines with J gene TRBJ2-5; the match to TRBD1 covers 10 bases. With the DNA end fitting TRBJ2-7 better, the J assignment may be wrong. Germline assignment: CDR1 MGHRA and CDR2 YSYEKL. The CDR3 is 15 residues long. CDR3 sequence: CASSARTGGSYEQYF. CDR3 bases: TGCGCCAGCAGCGCTCGGACAGGGGGGTCCTACGAGCAGTACTTC.

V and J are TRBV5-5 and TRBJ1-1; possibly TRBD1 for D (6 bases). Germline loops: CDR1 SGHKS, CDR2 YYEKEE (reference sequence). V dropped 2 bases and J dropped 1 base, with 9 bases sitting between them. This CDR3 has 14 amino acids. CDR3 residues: CASSFGTSNTEAFF. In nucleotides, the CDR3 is TGTGCCAGCAGCTTTGGGACATCGAACACTGAAGCTTTCTTT.

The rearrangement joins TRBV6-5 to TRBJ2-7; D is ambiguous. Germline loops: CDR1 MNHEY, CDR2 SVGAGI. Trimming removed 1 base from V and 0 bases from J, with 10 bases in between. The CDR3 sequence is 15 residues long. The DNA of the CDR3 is TGTGCCAGCAGTTACTTGGGCATCTCCTCCTACGAGCAGTACTTC. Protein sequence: CASSYLGISSYEQYF.

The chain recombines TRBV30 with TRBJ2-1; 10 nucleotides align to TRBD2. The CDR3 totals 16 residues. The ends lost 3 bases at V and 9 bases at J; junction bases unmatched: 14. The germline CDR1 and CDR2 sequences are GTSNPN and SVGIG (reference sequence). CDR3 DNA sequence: TGTGCCTGGAGCCCTAGCGGGAGTCCTACCCTGGGTGAGCAGTTCTTC. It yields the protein CAWSPSGSPTLGEQFF. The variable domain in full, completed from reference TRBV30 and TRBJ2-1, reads SQTIHQWPATLVQPVGSPLSLECTVEGTSNPNLYWYRQAAGRGLQLLFYSVGIGQISSEVPQNLSASRPQDRQFILSSKKLLLSDSGFYLCAWSPSGSPTLGEQFFGPGTRLTVL.

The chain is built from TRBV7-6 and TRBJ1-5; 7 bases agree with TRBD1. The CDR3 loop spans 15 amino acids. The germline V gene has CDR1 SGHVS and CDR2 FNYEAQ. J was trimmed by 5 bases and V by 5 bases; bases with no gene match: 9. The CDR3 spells CASSPGQAAHQPQHF. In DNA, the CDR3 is TGTGCCAGCAGCCCAGGACAGGCCGCCCATCAGCCCCAGCATTTT.

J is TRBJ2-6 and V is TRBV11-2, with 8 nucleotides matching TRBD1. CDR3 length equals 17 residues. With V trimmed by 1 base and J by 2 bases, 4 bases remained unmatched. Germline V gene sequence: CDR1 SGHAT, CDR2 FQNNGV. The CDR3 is CASSLGPGGAGANVLTF. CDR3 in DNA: TGTGCCAGCAGCTTAGGTCCAGGGGGCGCTGGGGCCAACGTCCTGACTTTC.

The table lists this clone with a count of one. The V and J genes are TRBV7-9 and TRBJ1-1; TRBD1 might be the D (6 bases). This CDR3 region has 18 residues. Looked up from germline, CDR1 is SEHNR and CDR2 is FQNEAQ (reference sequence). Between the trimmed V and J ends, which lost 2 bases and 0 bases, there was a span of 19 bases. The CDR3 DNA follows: TGTGCCAGCAGCTTACTTCTCAGGGGAAAGAACATGAACACTGAAGCTTTCTTT. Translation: CASSLLLRGKNMNTEAFF.

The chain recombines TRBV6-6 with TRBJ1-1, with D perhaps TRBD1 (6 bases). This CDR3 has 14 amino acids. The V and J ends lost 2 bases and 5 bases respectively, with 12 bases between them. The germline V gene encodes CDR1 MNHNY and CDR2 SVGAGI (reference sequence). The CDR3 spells CASSYPGVRTEAFF. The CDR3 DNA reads TGTGCCAGCAGTTACCCAGGGGTGAGGACTGAAGCTTTCTTT.